The clone carrying this T cell receptor beta chain showed up many times. The target antigen is unknown. V was cut by 5 bases and J by 7 bases, with 17 bases left in between. The CDR3 loop spans 14 amino acids. These data come from a study of T cells in Graves' hyperthyroidism and ophthalmopathy. Whole-study results and caveats: Progression to ophthalmopathy was predicted a median of approximately seven months early. Most clonotypes that expanded in the thyroid above 0.001 also showed up in blood.

Amplification yielded TCR beta CDR3 regions, with RNA transcripts as the source. Carried out on the TCR CDR3, a first-round RT-PCR used the HTBI primer set. TCRdb reprocessed the multiplex PCR reads via MiXCR and lists one record per CDR3 protein. The sample yields around 400,000 distinct CDR3 sequences, 25% seen once. Over 18 months, lack of ophthalmopathy progression marked Graves' hyperthyroidism as stable. Every diagnosis used clinical symptoms, serum thyroxine and TRAb, thyroid ultrasound and orbital computed tomography. This receptor was obtained from a man aged 50-60 years with Graves' hyperthyroidism. The sequenced sample was blood. The chain carries TRBV12-3 or TRBV12-4 and TRBJ1-2, with D possibly being TRBD1 (6 bases). The CDR3: CASSPDRPSTGYTF. The CDR3, as DNA: TGTGCCAGCAGTCCAGACAGGCCATCCACTGGCTACACCTTC.